The 24 T cell receptor beta chains in this list originate from one sample, sequenced in a study of molecular identifiers for immune sequencing clone quantification. TCRdb independently ran MiXCR on the PCR reads; one entry per CDR3 protein. The sample contains 50,000 to 65,000 distinct CDR3 sequences, approximately 25% of which appear only once. The sequenced sample consisted of naive CD8+ T cells from blood, with Jurkat cell RNA spiked in. The subset is: FACS-sorted CD8+CD4-CCR7+CD45RA+ naive T cells. The receptor set was obtained from a human donor in good health. Some libraries in this study had Jurkat cell RNA spiked in.

Concerning this clonotype: This may be a read error, as it is one base from a much larger clone. The chain couples TRBV20-1 to TRBJ2-1; perhaps TRBD2 as D (5 bases). The germline gives CDR1 DFQATT, CDR2 SNEGSKA (reference sequence). This CDR3 is 14 amino acids long. The DNA for the CDR3 is TGCGGTGCTAGTGGTCTAGCAGACTACAATGAGCAGTTCTTC. As protein: CGASGLADYNEQFF.

This clonotype has more than one count but fewer than ten. V gene TRBV19 combines with J gene TRBJ2-7, with TRBD2 matching 8 bases. V gave up 1 base and J gave up 7 bases; unmatched junction bases: 12. The V gene's germline CDR1 is LNHDA and CDR2 SQIVND (reference sequence). This CDR3 contains 16 residues. CDR3 sequence reads: CASSIGWRAGVLEQYF. DNA of the CDR3: TGTGCCAGTAGTATAGGATGGCGAGCGGGAGTGTTGGAGCAGTACTTC.

With regard to this clonotype: This sequence may be a read error, since a much larger clone differs from it by one base. The chain employs TRBV7-9 and TRBJ1-1; D uncertain. The germline V gene encodes CDR1 SEHNR and CDR2 FQNEAQ (reference sequence). The length of the CDR3 is 12 residues. Trimming took 1 base from V and 7 from J, leaving 7 bases between them. CDR3 loop: CASSLVGIEAFF. Written as DNA, the CDR3 is TGTGCCAGCAGCTTAGTAGGGATTGAAGCTTTCTTT.

This clonotype came up many times. The V call is TRBV4-3, the J call TRBJ1-3; 7 nucleotides match TRBD1. J lost 2 bases, V lost 3 bases, and 16 bases had no gene match. Germline V gene lookup returns CDR1 LGHNA and CDR2 YSLEER. This CDR3 is 19 amino acids long. The chain's CDR3 is CASSQEQGTMVSAGNTIYF. The CDR3 DNA is TGCGCCAGCAGCCAGGAACAGGGGACTATGGTTTCGGCTGGAAACACCATATATTTT.

For this clonotype: A much larger clone differs by one base, so this may be a read error. The V call is TRBV6-2 or TRBV6-3, the J call TRBJ1-4; D is uncertain. Per the germline V gene, CDR1 is MNHEY and CDR2 is SVGEGT. Trimming shortened V by 6 bases and J by 8 bases, and 16 bases separated the two germline ends. This CDR3 has 14 residues. The chain's CDR3 is CASRYRAGIEKLFF. The CDR3 nucleotides read TGTGCCAGCAGATATCGGGCGGGTATAGAAAAACTGTTTTTT.

This clonotype was counted a few times. The chain has TRBV5-4 and TRBJ1-2, with 7 bases fitting TRBD1. This CDR3 is built from 13 residues. The V gene's germline CDR1 is SGHNT and CDR2 YYREEE (reference sequence). The trim removed 3 bases at V and 8 bases at J, leaving 7 bases unmatched. The CDR3 region is CASSSTGAGGYTF. CDR3 bases: TGTGCCAGCAGCTCCACAGGGGCGGGAGGCTACACCTTC. The whole variable domain, remainder taken from reference TRBV5-4 and TRBJ1-2, is ETGVTQSPTHLIKTRGQQVTLRCSSQSGHNTVSWYQQALGQGPQFIFQYYREEENGRGNFPPRFSGLQFPNYSSELNVNALELDDSALYLCASSSTGAGGYTFGSGTRLTVV.

The table lists this clonotype with a few counts. V is TRBV12-3 or TRBV12-4 and J is TRBJ2-2, with D possibly matching TRBD2 (6 bases). The CDR3 extends over 13 amino acids. With 4 bases removed from V and 9 bases from J, the gap between germline ends came to 12 bases. CDR3 nucleotides: TGTGCCAGCAGTTCCGGGGGTAATTGGGAGCTGTTTTTT. As protein: CASSSGGNWELFF.

This clonotype was detected only a few times. This chain joins TRBV11-2 and TRBJ2-2; D may match TRBD1 or TRBD2 (5 bases each). The CDR3 has 21 amino acids. Germline V gene lookup returns CDR1 SGHAT and CDR2 FQNNGV. V was shortened by 5 bases and J by 2 bases, with 30 bases between the two germline ends. The CDR3 is CASSPARDPRFLRPNTGELFF. In nucleotides, the CDR3 is TGTGCCAGCAGCCCCGCTCGGGACCCCCGCTTCCTAAGGCCAAACACCGGGGAGCTGTTTTTT. The full variable domain, in which reference TRBV11-2 and TRBJ2-2 provide the parts outside the CDR3, is EAGVAQSPRYKIIEKRQSVAFWCNPISGHATLYWYQQILGQGPKLLIQFQNNGVVDDSQLPKDRFSAERLKGVDSTLKIQPAKLEDSAVYLCASSPARDPRFLRPNTGELFFGEGSRLTVL.

In its sample, this clonotype was seen many times. The chain joins TRBV5-5 to TRBJ2-3; D is uncertain. The V gene's germline CDR1 is SGHKS and CDR2 YYEKEE (reference sequence). V shed 1 base and J shed 5 bases, with 11 bases lying between them. This CDR3 contains 14 residues. The CDR3 DNA is TGTGCCAGCAGCTTGCCACTGGATGGAGATACGCAGTATTTT. This sequence encodes CASSLPLDGDTQYF.

For this clonotype: This clone may be a read error of a much larger clone one base away. The genes are TRBV4-3 and TRBJ2-1; no firm D call. This CDR3 contains 16 residues. Germline-derived CDR1 and CDR2 are LGHNA and YSLEER. V lost 0 bases and J 10 bases, leaving 19 bases between the germline ends. Here the CDR3 DNA reads TGCGCCAGCAGCCAAGATTGGCCAGGCCACTCCTACGAGCAGTTCTTC. Translation: CASSQDWPGHSYEQFF.

Of note for this clonotype: A read error may explain this, as a much larger clone is one base away. The gene calls are TRBV5-1 and TRBJ2-3; no clear D. The germline V and J ends were trimmed by 7 bases and 8 bases, with 17 bases remaining between them. CDR1 and CDR2 from the germline V gene are SGHRS and YFSETQ. This CDR3 is built from 13 residues. CDR3: CASRDGLSATQYF. The CDR3 region has the DNA TGCGCCAGCCGCGACGGCCTCTCAGCTACGCAGTATTTT.

This clonotype was observed many times. This sequence joins TRBV5-8 and TRBJ2-7; the D is unclear. The CDR3 covers 11 residues. The germline V and J ends were trimmed by 0 bases and 6 bases, with 4 bases remaining between them. The germline CDR1 and CDR2 sequences are SGHTS and YDEGEE. CDR3 coding DNA: TGTGCCAGCAGCTTGGGATTCGAGCAGTACTTC. Its translation is CASSLGFEQYF.

On this clonotype itself: Given a much more abundant clone one base away, this may be a read error. The chain joins TRBV12-3 or TRBV12-4 to TRBJ1-2; tentatively, D is TRBD1 (5 bases). The CDR3 has 14 amino acids. The germline V and J ends were trimmed by 3 bases and 4 bases, with 12 bases remaining between them. As DNA, the CDR3 is TGTGCCAGCAGTTTTGTGGGGCCCGGCTATGGCTACACCTTC. It translates to CASSFVGPGYGYTF.

This clonotype occurred once. This may come from a read error, since a much larger clone is one base off. The chain combines TRBV19 with TRBJ1-5, with TRBD1 matching over 8 bases. The CDR3 sequence is 14 residues long. The germline gives CDR1 LNHDA, CDR2 SQIVND (reference sequence). With 9 bases clipped from V and 6 bases from J, the junction kept 10 bases outside the gene matches. Here the CDR3 DNA reads TGTGCCAGCGGGACAGGACCCGCCTTTCAGCCCCAGCATTTT. The encoded protein is CASGTGPAFQPQHF.

This clonotype has at least ten counts. The rearrangement joins TRBV3-1 to TRBJ1-5; no definite D call. The length of the CDR3 is 18 residues. Germline CDR1 is LGHDT and CDR2 is YNNKEL (reference sequence). V was pared by 3 bases and J by 5 bases, with 23 bases between. The CDR3 DNA follows: TGTGCCAGCAGCCACCAATGGCCGTGGAAGGGTTGGGATCAGCCCCAGCATTTT. This codes for CASSHQWPWKGWDQPQHF. Looking up the rest from reference TRBV3-1 and TRBJ1-5 gives the full variable domain: DTAVSQTPKYLVTQMGNDKSIKCEQNLGHDTMYWYKQDSKKFLKIMFSYNNKELIINETVPNRFSPKSPDKAHLNLHINSLELGDSAVYFCASSHQWPWKGWDQPQHFGDGTRLSIL.

This clonotype appeared once. A clone one base away is much larger, so this may be a read error. The gene calls are TRBV6-2 or TRBV6-3 and TRBJ1-5; no clear D. The CDR3 has 13 residues. CDR1 is MNHEY and CDR2 is SVGEGT in the germline V gene. V lost 6 bases and J lost 7, with 13 bases in between. The CDR3 protein is CASRYGPRQPQHF. Written as DNA, the CDR3 is TGTGCCAGCAGGTACGGACCCAGGCAGCCCCAGCATTTT.

In the case of this clonotype: It may be a read error: a sequence one base away is much more abundant. This CDR3 reads CACSLSSLQETQYF. The CDR3 coding sequence is TGTGCCTGCAGCTTATCTAGCCTCCAAGAGACCCAGTACTTC. The chain joins TRBV7-9 to TRBJ2-5, with a tentative D call TRBD2 (5 bases). The germline CDR1 and CDR2 sequences are SEHNR and FQNEAQ (reference sequence). This CDR3 spans 14 amino acids.

This clonotype was seen repeatedly, ten times or more. V usage is TRBV4-3 and J usage is TRBJ2-3; 11 bases agree with TRBD2. With V trimmed by 0 bases and J by 4 bases, 6 bases remained unmatched. From germline, CDR1 is LGHNA and CDR2 YSLEER. This CDR3 comprises 17 residues. The DNA of the CDR3 is TGCGCCAGCAGCCAAGAGGCGTTAGCGGGAGGGTCAGATACGCAGTATTTT. It yields the protein CASSQEALAGGSDTQYF.

This clonotype was picked up many times. The chain recombines TRBV6-5 with TRBJ2-5, with D perhaps TRBD2 (6 bases). The germline V gene encodes CDR1 MNHEY and CDR2 SVGAGI. CDR3 length equals 13 residues. Deletions cut 6 bases from V and 9 bases from J, with 17 bases between. The chain's CDR3 is CASSPGSFLAQYF. Here the CDR3 DNA reads TGTGCCAGCAGCCCCGGGAGCTTCTTAGCCCAGTACTTC.

The table lists this clonotype with many counts. The chain carries TRBV29-1 and TRBJ2-3; a possible D gene is TRBD2 (5 bases). This CDR3 spans 14 amino acids. CDR1 is SQVTM and CDR2 is ANQGSEA in the germline V gene. The V end lost 4 bases, the J end lost 2 bases, and 13 bases lay between the germline ends. This CDR3 is CSVGTYRDTDTQYF. The CDR3 bases are TGCAGCGTTGGAACTTACCGGGACACAGATACGCAGTATTTT.

The rearrangement joins TRBV28 to TRBJ1-1; D remains unclear. The CDR3 covers 12 residues. Looked up from germline, CDR1 is MDHEN and CDR2 is SYDVKM. Between the trimmed V and J ends, which lost 6 bases and 1 base, there was a span of 6 bases. The CDR3 loop is CASRARNTEAFF. CDR3 nucleotide sequence: TGTGCCAGCAGGGCACGGAACACTGAAGCTTTCTTT.

Remarks on this clonotype: Here the CDR3 omits its conserved ending phenylalanine or tryptophan, so a read error is the likely source. The DNA is left out, because the CDR3 cannot be placed on it with certainty; the CDR3 is given as TCRdb lists it. This sequence joins TRBV7-8 and TRBJ2-1; TRBD2 is taken as the D call from the table, unchecked against the DNA. The CDR3 region is 9 residues in length, termini included. In germline, CDR1 is SGHVS, CDR2 FQNEAQ. This CDR3 is CASSVLAPL.

This clonotype was counted ten times or more. J is TRBJ1-4 and V is TRBV7-6, with 7 bases fitting TRBD1. The CDR3 contains 15 residues. V gave up 5 bases and J gave up 7 bases; unmatched junction bases: 10. The germline V gene encodes CDR1 SGHVS and CDR2 FNYEAQ. The CDR3 spells CASSDQQGFSEKLFF. The CDR3 nucleotides are TGTGCCAGCAGCGACCAACAGGGGTTTAGTGAAAAACTGTTTTTT.

In this sample, this clonotype turned up a few times. The chain combines TRBV19 with TRBJ2-7; 10 bases line up with TRBD1. CDR3 length: 15 amino acids. Germline CDR1 reads LNHDA; CDR2 reads SQIVND (reference sequence). V shed 5 bases, J shed 4 bases, and the junction held 8 bases outside the gene matches. The CDR3 DNA reads as TGTGCCAGTAGTCCAACGGGACAGGGGTGGTACGAGCAGTACTTC. It specifies CASSPTGQGWYEQYF. Looking up the rest from reference TRBV19 and TRBJ2-7 gives the full variable domain: DGGITQSPKYLFRKEGQNVTLSCEQNLNHDAMYWYRQDPGQGLRLIYYSQIVNDFQKGDIAEGYSVSREKKESFPLTVTSAQKNPTAFYLCASSPTGQGWYEQYFGPGTRLTVT.